What follows describes a single T cell receptor beta chain. The record originates from a study of blood T cell repertoires in COVID-19. Whole-study context: Samples came from the United States, Italy and Spain, spanning acute and convalescent COVID-19. Sample material is recorded as cDNA or gDNA derived from T cells, B-cell-depleted T cells, or PBMCs.

Germline CDR1 is LNHDA and CDR2 is SQIVND (reference sequence). This CDR3 contains 14 residues. V shed 1 base and J shed 5 bases, with 11 bases lying between them. Authors' analysis steps: Estimation of nucleated cell counts relied on the amplification of reference gene primers. Profiled with immunoSEQ multiplex PCR; TCRdb holds only in-frame clones, not every one. That table is the source of V, J and clone size, and D and trimming were worked out from the DNA. The sample lists a few hundred thousand clones; roughly 80% were seen once. The origin of this receptor is a man in his sixties with acute or convalescent COVID-19. Sequencing was done on a sample of peripheral blood. The V call is TRBV19, the J call TRBJ1-1, with TRBD1 as a possible D gene (5 bases). Here the CDR3 reads CASSIGRGWTEAFF. The CDR3 nucleotides are TGTGCCAGTAGTATAGGGAGGGGTTGGACTGAAGCTTTCTTT.